The clone carrying this TCR beta chain has just a few counts. Its target is unknown. The sample originates from a study of CD8 T cells in ankylosing spondylitis. Study-wide results and limits: Typical of ankylosing spondylitis blood, it appeared, was a TCR beta motif of eight highly homologous variants.

Germline CDR1 SNHLY, CDR2 FYNNEI. J lost 3 bases, V lost 7 bases, and 8 bases had no gene match. This CDR3 has 14 amino acids. From the 5' RACE reads, TCRdb called clonotypes with MiXCR, one entry per CDR3 protein. The sample contains 400,000 to 450,000 distinct CDR3 sequences, more than 15% of which appear only once. This TCR was recovered from a male donor with ankylosing spondylitis. The chain links TRBV2 to TRBJ2-5; TRBD1 aligns across 7 bases. The sequenced sample was blood, either unsorted or a sorted T cell fraction (not recorded which). The CDR3 region has the DNA TGTGCCAGCAAGCCGGGACAGCCTAAAGAGACCCAGTACTTC. Translated, it gives CASKPGQPKETQYF.